This entry describes one T cell receptor beta chain. CDR1 is LNHDA, CDR2 SQIVND, per germline (reference sequence). CDR3 length: 15 amino acids. V was shortened by 11 bases and J by 0 bases, with 17 bases between the two germline ends. Data came from immunoSEQ multiplex PCR; TCRdb stores just in-frame clones and leaves some out. The table lists 80,000 to 100,000 clones, 85% to 90% of them singletons. These data belong to a study of control samples from healthy donors and cancer patients. The TCR sequence derives from a man aged 25-45 years in good health. The sample consisted of blood. The chain combines TRBV19 with TRBJ2-1; the D is unclear. The DNA for the CDR3 is TGTGCCTCTGGGGATGAGTCTCTCTCCTACAATGAGCAGTTCTTC. Amino acids: CASGDESLSYNEQFF.